This T cell receptor beta chain was captured in a study of blood T cell repertoires in COVID-19. TCRdb keeps only in-frame clones here, not all; method: immunoSEQ multiplex PCR. Of about 400,000 clones in the sample, about 88% are singletons; the top ten hold 2.5% to 3.5%. The CDR3 consists of 13 residues. V lost 3 bases and J lost 3, with 8 bases in between. CDR1 DFQATT and CDR2 SNEGSKA come from the germline V gene (reference sequence). Adults between roughly 18 and 95 years of age took part from approximately 24 US areas. Symptom resolution, clearance, or two negative PCRs marked the recovered donors of Cohort 3.

The TCR sequence derives from a woman aged 30 to 39 who had recovered from COVID-19. The chain links TRBV20-1 to TRBJ1-4; D gene unclear. The sequenced sample was PBMCs or T cells enriched from blood (not recorded which). The CDR3 here is CSASSQSNEKLFF. Written as DNA, the CDR3 is TGCAGTGCTAGTTCGCAGTCTAATGAAAAACTGTTTTTT.